This T cell receptor (beta chain) derives from a study of vaccination effects on CD4 cells after COVID-19. Cultured cells yielded isolated CD4+ T cells after around 10 days. The CDR3 covers 15 residues. Germline CDR1 and CDR2: MGHRA and YSYEKL. Trimming took 5 bases from V and 2 from J; bases not matched to a gene: 5. TCRdb's table, derived via immunoSEQ multiplex PCR, lists solely in-frame clones and lacks some. The table lists around 30,000 clones, 55% to 65% of them singletons. A word on this clone: The antigen is undetermined.

Sequences were derived from CD4+ T cells from PBMCs cultured without peptide, sampled before COVID-19 vaccination. This chain links TRBV4-1 with TRBJ2-7; 11 positions agree with TRBD2. This sequence originates from a human donor who received a COVID-19 vaccine. The CDR3 sequence is CASSRLAGSTYEQYF. The CDR3 nucleotides read TGCGCCAGCAGCAGACTAGCGGGATCGACCTACGAGCAGTACTTC.